This passage covers 18 T cell receptor beta chains from one sample sequenced in a study of blood T cells in healthy people across ages. Primers used in a second PCR of about 7 to 12 cycles were a sample-barcoded 5' primer and a J-beta primer mix. TCRdb used MiXCR to reprocess the 5' RACE reads, holding one entry per CDR3 protein. The table has approximately 1,700,000 distinct CDR3 sequences, 39% seen once. Sample: blood. These receptor sequences come from a human donor in good health.

In its sample, this clonotype was seen a few times. V usage is TRBV7-9 and J usage is TRBJ1-5, with TRBD1 identical over 7 bases. CDR1 and CDR2 from the germline V gene are SEHNR and FQNEAQ (reference sequence). V lost 1 base to trimming and J lost 1 base; unmatched junction nucleotides: 7. This CDR3 is 17 amino acids long. This CDR3 is CASSLVVAGGSNQPQHF. CDR3 coding DNA: TGTGCCAGCAGCTTAGTGGTGGCAGGGGGAAGCAATCAGCCCCAGCATTTT.

This clonotype was seen just once. This rearrangement joins TRBV20-1 to TRBJ1-4, with D maybe TRBD1 (5 bases). Trimming removed 4 bases from V and 14 bases from J, with 14 bases in between. The germline gives CDR1 DFQATT, CDR2 SNEGSKA (reference sequence). This CDR3 is 11 amino acids long. The CDR3 region is CSATRDLGLFF. CDR3 bases: TGCAGTGCTACCCGGGACTTAGGGCTGTTTTTT.

The chain recombines TRBV7-2 with TRBJ2-7; 13 nucleotides agree with TRBD2. After removal of 5 bases from V and 5 bases from J, the junction contained 6 bases not matched to a gene. Germline V gene data show CDR1 as SGHTA and CDR2 as FQGNSA. This CDR3 is built from 15 residues. The CDR3 here is CASSITSGGAHEQYF. DNA of the CDR3: TGTGCCAGCAGCATCACTAGCGGGGGGGCCCACGAGCAGTACTTC.

The rearrangement links TRBV24-1 to TRBJ2-1, with TRBD2 matching over 11 bases. Unmatched junction bases numbered 2, after V lost 4 bases and J lost 4 bases. Germline lookup yields CDR1 KGHDR and CDR2 SFDVKD. The CDR3 consists of 15 residues. Here the CDR3 reads CATSETSGGYNEQFF. In DNA, the CDR3 is TGTGCCACCAGTGAAACTAGCGGGGGTTACAATGAGCAGTTCTTC.

CDR3 in amino acids: CASSLVPLGVNTEAFF. The CDR3 DNA reads TGCGCCAGCAGCTTGGTCCCCCTGGGGGTGAACACTGAAGCTTTCTTT. J is TRBJ1-1 and V is TRBV5-1; D may be TRBD1 (5 bases). Trimming shortened V by 0 bases and J by 0 bases, and 12 bases separated the two germline ends. Germline V lookup: CDR1 SGHRS, CDR2 YFSETQ. The CDR3 is 16 amino acids.

The CDR3 here is CSAQDIPGDQPQHF. CDR3 sequence (DNA): TGCAGTGCCCAGGACATTCCGGGGGATCAGCCCCAGCATTTT. This chain links TRBV20-1 with TRBJ1-5, with D possibly matching TRBD1 (5 bases). The CDR3 runs to 14 residues. Looked up from germline, CDR1 is DFQATT and CDR2 is SNEGSKA (reference sequence). The V end was cut by 6 bases, the J end by 5 bases, with 17 bases between.

The chain has TRBV6-1 and TRBJ1-4, with TRBD1 matching over 7 bases. V lost 4 bases and J lost 0; bases outside the gene matches: 11. The germline V gene encodes CDR1 MNHNS and CDR2 SASEGT. The CDR3 is made up of 18 amino acids. The CDR3 DNA reads TGTGCCAGCAGTGGGCCGACAGGGAGTCGGGCAACTAATGAAAAACTGTTTTTT. Its protein is CASSGPTGSRATNEKLFF.

A note on this clonotype: At one of its ends the junction is not consistent with the germline gene, which may arise from a read error. The V call is TRBV12-3 or TRBV12-4, the J call TRBJ2-1, with D possibly matching TRBD1 (6 bases). The CDR3 sequence is 17 residues long. CDR3 nucleotides: TGTGCCAGCAGTTTCGTTTTAGGACAGCGCGACTACGATGAGCAGTTCTTC. Translation: CASSFVLGQRDYDEQFF.

This clonotype was observed a handful of times. This sequence joins TRBV6-2 or TRBV6-3 and TRBJ2-7; D ambiguous. The CDR3 length is 16 residues. Germline CDR1 reads MNHEY; CDR2 reads SVGEGT. Trimming took 4 bases from V and 4 from J, leaving 20 bases between them. CDR3 in DNA: TGTGCCAGCAGTTGGGTCCCAGAGGACCGACTTTACGAGCAGTACTTC. Translating it yields CASSWVPEDRLYEQYF.

This chain joins TRBV9 and TRBJ2-3; 7 positions agree with TRBD2. The CDR3 length is 13 residues. Germline assignment: CDR1 SGDLS and CDR2 YYNGEE. Germline trimming cut 3 bases from V and 6 bases from J; bases unmatched to any gene: 4. The CDR3 sequence: CASSAYGGDTQYF. The CDR3 region has the DNA TGTGCCAGCAGCGCGTACGGGGGGGATACGCAGTATTTT.

The CDR3 DNA reads as TGTGCCAGCAGCTCCCGTATCAGGGGAGGCTACGAGCAGTACTTC. Its protein product is CASSSRIRGGYEQYF. The gene calls are TRBV7-9 and TRBJ2-4; D may be TRBD1 or TRBD2 (6 bases each). The better agreement between TRBJ2-7 and the DNA end casts doubt on the J call. Germline assignment: CDR1 SEHNR and CDR2 FQNEAQ (reference sequence). The CDR3 has 15 amino acids.

This clonotype has a handful of counts. The chain recombines TRBV5-1 with TRBJ1-2; D is uncertain. V was cut by 0 bases and J by 8 bases, with 8 bases left in between. This CDR3 has 12 amino acids. CDR1 SGHRS and CDR2 YFSETQ come from the germline V gene. The CDR3 spells CASSLDTPGYTF. CDR3 nucleotides: TGCGCCAGCAGCTTGGACACTCCCGGCTACACCTTC.

The chain uses TRBV12-3 or TRBV12-4 and TRBJ2-5, with 7 bases identical to TRBD2. The J call may be mistaken, given a closer DNA end match to TRBJ2-7. The CDR3 contains 13 residues. CDR3 protein: CASRPPSGYEQYF. The CDR3 region has the DNA TGTGCCAGCAGGCCGCCTAGCGGATACGAGCAGTACTTC.

The table lists this clonotype with a few counts. The chain is built from TRBV30 and TRBJ2-3, with 8 bases fitting TRBD1. V gave up 5 bases and J gave up 4 bases; unmatched junction bases: 5. Germline lookup yields CDR1 GTSNPN and CDR2 SVGIG (reference sequence). The CDR3 runs 13 residues. CDR3 region: CAWAGGAADTQYF. The CDR3 nucleotides read TGTGCCTGGGCAGGGGGCGCGGCAGATACGCAGTATTTT.

J is TRBJ2-7 and V is TRBV4-2; 11 nucleotides align to TRBD1. Trimming removed 4 bases from V and 3 bases from J; junction bases left unmatched: 8. This CDR3 has 16 amino acids. The germline gives CDR1 LGHNA, CDR2 YNFKEQ. The CDR3 reads CASSPSIGTGGYEQYV. In DNA form, the CDR3 reads TGTGCCAGCAGCCCCAGTATAGGGACAGGGGGCTACGAGCAGTACGTC.

The chain links TRBV7-2 to TRBJ2-1; 7 bases line up with TRBD2. V lost 2 bases to trimming and J lost 4 bases; unmatched junction nucleotides: 2. This CDR3 is 14 amino acids long. Germline CDR1 and CDR2: SGHTA and FQGNSA. CDR3 nucleotide sequence: TGTGCCAGCAGCTTAACTAGCGATTACAATGAGCAGTTCTTC. Protein sequence: CASSLTSDYNEQFF.

This rearrangement joins TRBV7-9 to TRBJ2-3, with 7 bases fitting TRBD2. Germline lookup yields CDR1 SEHNR and CDR2 FQNEAQ (reference sequence). Trimming at V came to 4 bases and at J to 4 bases, leaving 5 bases not matched to a gene. The CDR3 is 14 residues long. CDR3 nucleotides: TGTGCCAGCAGCTCTAGCGGACATCCAGATACGCAGTATTTT. It translates to CASSSSGHPDTQYF.

The V call is TRBV21-1, the J call TRBJ1-1. TRBV21-1 represents a pseudogene. The CDR3 is made up of 15 amino acids. The CDR3, as DNA: TGTGCCAGCAGCAAAAGTGTGGATGCGAACACTGAAGCTTTCTTT. It encodes CASSKSVDANTEAFF.